The 5 T cell receptor beta chains below come from one sample, sequenced in a study of blood T cell repertoires in COVID-19. The method was immunoSEQ multiplex PCR; TCRdb's version includes in-frame clones alone and lacks a portion of them. Seen here are about 50,000 clones, roughly 90% observed once, and the top ten hold 8.5% to 10%. What was sequenced was peripheral blood. The source of these receptors is a woman older than 75 with acute or convalescent COVID-19.

The V and J genes are TRBV18 and TRBJ2-3, with 11 nucleotides matching TRBD1. J lost 6 bases, V lost 3 bases, and 5 bases had no gene match. The CDR3 totals 15 residues. The germline V gene encodes CDR1 KGHSH and CDR2 LQKENI. The DNA of the CDR3 is TGTGCCAGCTCACCCCGGACAGGGGGCGCCGATACGCAGTATTTT. Translated, it gives CASSPRTGGADTQYF. The full variable domain, rest sourced from reference TRBV18 and TRBJ2-3, is NAGVMQNPRHLVRRRGQEARLRCSPMKGHSHVYWYRQLPEEGLKFMVYLQKENIIDESGMPKERFSAEFPKEGPSILRIQQVVRGDSAAYFCASSPRTGGADTQYFGPGTRLTVL.

This rearrangement joins TRBV12-3 or TRBV12-4 to TRBJ2-1, with 7 bases fitting TRBD1. With 5 bases clipped from V and 4 bases from J, the junction kept 2 bases outside the gene matches. The CDR3 spans 13 residues. The CDR3 is CASSKTGYNEQFF. The CDR3 DNA reads TGTGCCAGCAGTAAGACAGGGTACAATGAGCAGTTCTTC.

V gene TRBV19 combines with J gene TRBJ2-7, with 12 bases fitting TRBD1. The germline gives CDR1 LNHDA, CDR2 SQIVND (reference sequence). The V and J ends lost 5 bases and 1 base, in that order; junction bases with no gene match: 3. This CDR3 region has 15 residues. The CDR3 DNA sequence: TGTGCCAGTAGTGGGGGACAGGGGGCATCCTACGAGCAGTACTTC. Its translation: CASSGGQGASYEQYF.

The chain recombines TRBV4-2 with TRBJ2-1, with 10 bases aligning to TRBD2. The J segment lost 5 bases and the V segment lost 0 bases, leaving 4 bases of the junction unmatched. The CDR3 totals 16 residues. The germline CDR1 and CDR2 sequences are LGHNA and YNFKEQ. The CDR3 sequence: CASSQDPSGGNNEQFF. As DNA, the CDR3 is TGTGCCAGCAGCCAAGATCCTAGCGGGGGAAACAATGAGCAGTTCTTC.

J is TRBJ2-1 and V is TRBV14, with 13 bases fitting TRBD2. The CDR3 length is 17 residues. In germline, CDR1 is SGHDN, CDR2 FVKESK. V was clipped by 6 bases and J by 7 bases; unmatched bases: 12. CDR3 coding DNA: TGTGCCAGCAGATCCGTCCGGACTAGCGGGAGTATGAATGAGCAGTTCTTC. Translating it yields CASRSVRTSGSMNEQFF. Together with reference TRBV14 and TRBJ2-1, the CDR3 gives the full variable domain: EAGVTQFPSHSVIEKGQTVTLRCDPISGHDNLYWYRRVMGKEIKFLLHFVKESKQDESGMPNNRFLAERTGGTYSTLKVQPAELEDSGVYFCASRSVRTSGSMNEQFFGPGTRLTVL.